Each of the 16 T cell receptor beta chains below was sequenced from the same sample in a study of blood T cell repertoires in COVID-19. The repertoire was sequenced with immunoSEQ multiplex PCR; TCRdb's copy has only in-frame clones and lacks some. The sample gives hundreds of thousands of clones, 88% of which show up once; around 11% is in the top ten. The source material was peripheral blood. These receptors were taken from a woman in her twenties or thirties with COVID-19, enrolled during active disease.

The chain links TRBV25-1 to TRBJ1-1; possibly TRBD1 for D (6 bases). The V gene's germline CDR1 is MGHDK and CDR2 SYGVNS. V dropped 8 bases and J dropped 6 bases, with 19 bases sitting between them. The CDR3 totals 14 residues. This CDR3 reads CASSTQGPGAEAFF. The CDR3 DNA sequence: TGTGCCAGCTCGACCCAGGGACCAGGGGCTGAAGCTTTCTTT.

The chain joins TRBV7-6 to TRBJ2-7; a possible D gene is TRBD1 (6 bases). This CDR3 is 15 amino acids long. Between the trimmed V and J ends, which lost 4 bases and 6 bases, there was a span of 19 bases. Germline V gene data show CDR1 as SGHVS and CDR2 as FNYEAQ. The CDR3 spells CASSSRRTEPLEQYF. The CDR3 DNA is TGTGCCAGCAGCTCCAGGAGGACAGAACCTCTCGAGCAGTACTTC.

This chain connects TRBV11-2 to TRBJ2-7; possible D gene TRBD2, 6 bases. Germline CDR1 is SGHAT and CDR2 is FQNNGV. The V end lost 5 bases, the J end lost 2 bases, and 16 bases lay between the germline ends. The CDR3 contains 15 residues. The CDR3 here is CASSEPRDSAYEQYF. In nucleotides, the CDR3 is TGTGCCAGCAGCGAACCCCGGGACTCCGCCTACGAGCAGTACTTC.

The V call is TRBV28, the J call TRBJ1-5; D is unresolved. This CDR3 region has 17 residues. Germline-derived CDR1 and CDR2 are MDHEN and SYDVKM. V shed 6 bases and J shed 0 bases, with 18 bases lying between them. The CDR3 nucleotides are TGTGCCAGCAGACTACGCCCCCAAGAATTTAGCAATCAGCCCCAGCATTTT. It specifies CASRLRPQEFSNQPQHF.

In nucleotides, the CDR3 is TGTGCCAGCAGCCTCCAGGGGTATAATGAAAAACTGTTTTTT. As protein: CASSLQGYNEKLFF. The chain employs TRBV3-1 (or the pseudogene TRBV3-2) and TRBJ1-4, with D possibly matching TRBD1 (6 bases). The CDR3 sequence is 14 residues long. Trimming stripped 4 bases from V and 4 bases from J, with 10 bases between. Germline V gene data show CDR1 as LGHDT and CDR2 as YNNKEL (reference sequence).

J is TRBJ2-5 and V is TRBV6-5; the D gene is possibly TRBD2 (5 bases). Between the trimmed V and J ends, which lost 8 bases and 3 bases, there was a span of 13 bases. The CDR3 runs 13 residues. The germline V gene encodes CDR1 MNHEY and CDR2 SVGAGI. CDR3 bases: TGTGCCAGCCGGGAATTTGACGAAGAGACCCAGTACTTC. This translates into CASREFDEETQYF.

This sequence joins TRBV6-5 and TRBJ2-1; tentatively, D is TRBD2 (7 bases). This CDR3 contains 16 residues. V lost 0 bases, J lost 7 bases, and 16 bases lay in between. Germline lookup yields CDR1 MNHEY and CDR2 SVGAGI. The CDR3 sequence: CASSYSPAEGGNEQFF. The CDR3 DNA reads TGTGCCAGCAGTTACTCGCCAGCGGAGGGGGGGAATGAGCAGTTCTTC.

The rearrangement uses TRBV7-8 and TRBJ1-5; a possible D gene is TRBD1 (5 bases). Germline CDR1 SGHVS, CDR2 FQNEAQ. The V end lost 8 bases, the J end lost 4 bases, and 15 bases lay between the germline ends. The CDR3 runs 14 residues. The CDR3 is CASSQRGGNQPQHF. The CDR3 DNA reads TGTGCCAGCTCCCAAAGGGGTGGAAATCAGCCCCAGCATTTT.

The chain couples TRBV2 to TRBJ1-3; D is unclear. Germline CDR1 and CDR2: SNHLY and FYNNEI. Trimming pared 6 bases from V and 1 base from J, leaving 13 bases between. The CDR3 consists of 15 residues. Here the CDR3 reads CASSRLVLSGNTIYF. DNA of the CDR3: TGTGCCAGCAGCCGACTGGTATTGTCTGGAAACACCATATATTTT.

This rearrangement joins TRBV10-2 to TRBJ2-1; TRBD2 is a possible D gene (5 bases). The ends were cut back, 4 bases at V and 2 bases at J, with 9 bases in the middle. CDR1 is WSHSY, CDR2 SAAADI, per germline. The CDR3 is 14 residues long. CDR3 in amino acids: CASSVERTYNEQFF. DNA of the CDR3: TGCGCCAGCAGTGTCGAGCGGACCTACAATGAGCAGTTCTTC.

V usage is TRBV2 and J usage is TRBJ2-1; weak D call: TRBD1 (6 bases). The CDR3 has 15 amino acids. Germline CDR1 SNHLY, CDR2 FYNNEI. Trimming cost V 5 bases and J 5 bases, with 16 bases left between them. DNA of the CDR3: TGTGCCAGCAGTTGGGGGCGCCTGAAAAACAATGAGCAGTTCTTC. Its translation is CASSWGRLKNNEQFF.

The chain uses TRBV5-1 and TRBJ1-4; 7 nucleotides line up with TRBD1. V was pared by 4 bases and J by 7 bases, with 10 bases of the junction left unmatched. The CDR3 totals 15 residues. Germline V gene sequence: CDR1 SGHRS, CDR2 YFSETQ. The CDR3 nucleotides are TGCGCCAGCAGCCCGCAGGGGGAACGATTTGAAAAACTGTTTTTT. Protein: CASSPQGERFEKLFF. Filled out from reference TRBV5-1 and TRBJ1-4, the complete variable domain reads KAGVTQTPRYLIKTRGQQVTLSCSPISGHRSVSWYQQTPGQGLQFLFEYFSETQRNKGNFPGRFSGRQFSNSRSEMNVSTLELGDSALYLCASSPQGERFEKLFFGSGTQLSVL.

The chain uses TRBV5-5 and TRBJ2-2; 8 bases align to TRBD1. Germline values: CDR1 SGHKS, CDR2 YYEKEE (reference sequence). The CDR3 totals 15 residues. J was trimmed by 8 bases and V by 2 bases; bases with no gene match: 8. The CDR3 DNA is TGTGCCAGCAGCTTCTCAGGGGGCGTGACGGGGGAGCTGTTTTTT. Amino acids: CASSFSGGVTGELFF.

The chain recombines TRBV2 with TRBJ1-1; TRBD1 matches at 9 bases. CDR3 length: 14 amino acids. The trim removed 1 base at V and 5 bases at J, leaving 2 bases unmatched. Germline loops: CDR1 SNHLY, CDR2 FYNNEI. CDR3 in amino acids: CASSEGTGATEAFF. The CDR3 DNA reads TGTGCCAGCAGTGAAGGGACAGGGGCAACTGAAGCTTTCTTT.

The gene calls are TRBV29-1 and TRBJ2-3; D may be TRBD2 (5 bases). The V gene lost 5 bases and the J gene lost 5 bases, with 8 bases spanning the gap. CDR1 is SQVTM, CDR2 ANQGSEA, per germline. The CDR3 sequence is 11 residues long. The CDR3 nucleotides are TGCAGCGTTCAGCGGAAAGATACGCAGTATTTT. It translates to CSVQRKDTQYF.

The chain combines TRBV23-1 with TRBJ1-5; the match to TRBD1 covers 7 bases. Being an ORF, TRBV23-1 has a function that is uncertain. J was trimmed by 6 bases and V by 1 base; bases with no gene match: 3. The CDR3 runs 14 residues. CDR3 residues: CASSQWDRSQPQHF. The CDR3 nucleotides are TGCGCCAGCAGTCAATGGGACAGATCTCAGCCCCAGCATTTT.